This TCR beta chain was sequenced during a study of blood T cell repertoires in COVID-19. Study information: Acute and convalescent COVID-19 specimens originated in the United States, Italy and Spain. Nucleic acid was either cDNA or gDNA, and it came from T cells, B-cell-depleted T cells, or PBMCs.

V was shortened by 3 bases and J by 5 bases, with 10 bases between the two germline ends. The CDR3 spans 13 residues. Per germline, CDR1 LGHDT and CDR2 YNNKEL (reference sequence). Produced via immunoSEQ multiplex PCR; TCRdb's table is partial and in-frame only. Among some 88,000 clones listed, approximately 90% were seen once. The source is a human donor with active COVID-19. The donor label of this sample is uncertain. The specimen was peripheral blood. V usage is TRBV3-1 (or the pseudogene TRBV3-2) and J usage is TRBJ2-5; D might be TRBD1 (6 bases). The CDR3 sequence is CASSQPGVETQYF. DNA for the CDR3: TGTGCCAGCAGCCAGCCAGGGGTGGAGACCCAGTACTTC.